This T cell receptor beta chain was sequenced during a study of blood T cells in healthy people across ages. The CDR3 has 14 residues. Trimming shortened V by 5 bases and J by 1 base, and 15 bases separated the two germline ends. CDR1 and CDR2 from the germline V gene are DFQATT and SNEGSKA (reference sequence). A second about 7 to 12 cycle PCR used barcoded and J-beta primers. MiXCR, run by TCRdb on the 5' RACE reads, gives a single entry per CDR3 protein. The table shows around 1.5 million distinct CDR3 sequences, with almost 35% occurring only once. J is TRBJ2-7 and V is TRBV20-1; a possible D gene is TRBD1 (5 bases). Material: blood. This TCR came from a woman aged 25-40 years in good health. The CDR3 DNA sequence: TGCAGTGCTGGAGTGGGGCTGGTTTCCTACGAGCAGTACTTC. The encoded protein is CSAGVGLVSYEQYF.